The clone carrying this T cell receptor (beta chain) has only a few counts. The sample comes from a study of T-cell reconstitution after alpha-beta-depleted transplantation in children. Trimming removed 7 bases from V and 6 bases from J; junction bases left unmatched: 9. The CDR3 covers 13 residues. The germline gives CDR1 SQVTM, CDR2 ANQGSEA. Unique molecular identifiers were incorporated into the prepared TCRbeta library. TCRdb fed the PCR reads into MiXCR, producing one record per CDR3 protein. The sample contains approximately 590,000 distinct CDR3 sequences, about 10% of which appear only once. Sequenced material: PBMCs from the stem cell graft donor, taken from the stem cell graft. The receptor's source is a human donor who donated a stem cell graft to a child with acute myeloid leukemia. The chain is built from TRBV29-1 and TRBJ2-1, with 7 bases matching TRBD2. The CDR3 is CSGMLSGGNEQFF. The CDR3, as DNA: TGCAGCGGAATGCTATCGGGAGGCAATGAGCAGTTCTTC.